The TCR beta chain under discussion was sequenced for a study of OX40 agonist ivuxolimab in advanced cancers. Points from the study as a whole: Clones of CD4+ and CD8+ blood T cells grew by week 6 at doses of 0.1 to 3.0 mg/kg. The mean number of expanded clones was higher in CD8+ T cells than in CD4+.

Turning to this clone: Antigen unknown.

Germline V gene lookup returns CDR1 PRHDT and CDR2 FYEKMQ (reference sequence). The CDR3 extends over 16 amino acids. Trimming removed 7 bases from V and 0 bases from J, with 13 bases in between. Data came from immunoSEQ multiplex PCR; TCRdb stores just in-frame clones and leaves some out. Of about 28,000 clones detected, around four fifths appear once; the ten largest clones hold more than 9.5%. Sequencing was performed on CD4+ or CD8+ T cells sorted from blood, taken in a trial of the OX40 agonist ivuxolimab. The gene calls are TRBV13 and TRBJ2-6, with D possibly matching TRBD1 (6 bases). This receptor was identified in an adult with an advanced solid tumor such as melanoma, head and neck, liver or kidney cancer. The CDR3 sequence: CASNPEGDSGANVLTF. The CDR3 coding sequence is TGTGCCAGCAACCCCGAGGGGGACTCTGGGGCCAACGTCCTGACTTTC.